The 32 T cell receptor beta chains listed next were all sequenced from one sample in a study of glioma-infiltrating T cells. TCR alpha and beta CDR3 regions were amplified from RNA using iRepertoire nested multiplex PCR. TCRdb analysed the multiplex PCR reads with MiXCR anew, one entry per CDR3 protein. In the table there are 90,000 or so distinct CDR3 sequences, 35% to 45% of which are singletons. Material for sequencing was glioma tissue, nonneoplastic brain tissue, or PBMCs (not recorded which). These TCRs come from a human donor with low-grade glioma or glioblastoma, undergoing nonglioma brain surgery, or in good health (not recorded which).

This clonotype was recorded many times. This sequence joins TRBV20-1 and TRBJ2-4; D remains ambiguous. Trimming cost V 6 bases and J 8 bases, with 20 bases left between them. Germline CDR1 reads DFQATT; CDR2 reads SNEGSKA (reference sequence). CDR3 length: 14 residues. This CDR3 is CSAKTARLVDIQYF. CDR3 bases: TGCAGTGCGAAAACAGCCCGTTTAGTGGACATTCAGTACTTC.

Ten or more counts support this clonotype. The chain combines TRBV6-2 or TRBV6-3 with TRBJ2-7; D unresolved. Germline V gene data show CDR1 as MNHEY and CDR2 as SVGEGT. The CDR3 is made up of 14 amino acids. Between the trimmed V and J ends, which lost 0 bases and 6 bases, there was a span of 12 bases. The CDR3: CASSYSGRPIEQYF. The CDR3 bases are TGTGCCAGCAGTTACTCTGGACGCCCCATCGAGCAGTACTTC.

This clonotype was recorded many times. The rearrangement uses TRBV7-9 and TRBJ1-1, with 7 positions matching TRBD1. V shed 5 bases, J shed 0 bases, and the junction held 3 bases outside the gene matches. The CDR3 is 14 residues long. The germline CDR1 and CDR2 sequences are SEHNR and FQNEAQ (reference sequence). CDR3 region: CASSRGQMNTEAFF. The CDR3 nucleotides read TGTGCCAGCAGCAGGGGACAGATGAACACTGAAGCTTTCTTT.

Note on this clonotype: A much more abundant neighbour one base away suggests this may be a read error. The CDR3 loop reads CASSLHQGARETQYF. The DNA for the CDR3 is TGTGCCAGCAGCTTGCATCAGGGAGCAAGAGAGACCCAGTACTTC. This rearrangement joins TRBV5-4 to TRBJ2-5; either TRBD1 or TRBD2 may supply D (5 bases each). CDR1 and CDR2 from the germline V gene are SGHNT and YYREEE (reference sequence). V gave up 1 base and J gave up 4 bases, with 14 bases separating them. CDR3 length: 15 residues.

The rearrangement links TRBV19 to TRBJ1-5, with TRBD1 matching 7 bases. J gave up 4 bases and V 9 bases, and 9 bases lay outside the gene matches. Germline V gives CDR1 LNHDA, CDR2 SQIVND (reference sequence). CDR3 length: 14 residues. The CDR3, as DNA: TGTGCCAGCAAGTGCGGGACAGCTAATCAGCCCCAGCATTTT. It translates to CASKCGTANQPQHF.

This clonotype was seen many times. The chain is built from TRBV11-1 and TRBJ2-3; 10 bases fit TRBD2. Germline values: CDR1 SGHAT, CDR2 FQDESV (reference sequence). V trimming: 8 bases; J trimming: 5 bases; junction bases outside the gene matches: 7. The CDR3 runs 14 residues. CDR3 protein: CASGIGLAVDTQYF. Here the CDR3 DNA reads TGTGCCAGCGGGATCGGACTAGCGGTAGATACGCAGTATTTT.

This clonotype was counted ten times or more. This sequence joins TRBV20-1 and TRBJ2-1; 9 bases fit TRBD2. The germline V gene encodes CDR1 DFQATT and CDR2 SNEGSKA (reference sequence). V shed 3 bases and J 6 bases; nucleotides not matched to a gene: 9. The CDR3 contains 15 residues. In nucleotides, the CDR3 is TGCAGTGCTAGTACCGGGGCTAGCGGGGCCAATGAGCAGTTCTTC. Its translation is CSASTGASGANEQFF.

This clonotype was counted once. V and J are TRBV20-1 and TRBJ2-7, with D maybe TRBD1 (5 bases). Germline V gene data show CDR1 as DFQATT and CDR2 as SNEGSKA (reference sequence). V lost 5 bases to trimming and J lost 1 base, with 12 bases between them. The CDR3 contains 13 residues. CDR3 residues: CSAPRQCSYEQYF. The CDR3 DNA sequence: TGCAGTGCTCCTCGACAGTGTTCCTACGAGCAGTACTTC.

As to this clonotype: A much larger clone lies a single base off, so this may be a read error. V and J are TRBV29-1 and TRBJ2-7; 10 nucleotides agree with TRBD2. Germline V gives CDR1 SQVTM, CDR2 ANQGSEA. The CDR3 has 14 amino acids. In DNA form, the CDR3 reads TGCGGCGTTGATCCTAGCGGGAGCGGTAACGAGCAGTACTTC. It specifies CGVDPSGSGNEQYF.

This clonotype was observed many times. Here the CDR3 DNA reads TGTGCCATCAGTGGACAGAATGAAAAACTGTTTTTT. It yields the protein CAISGQNEKLFF. This sequence joins TRBV10-3 and TRBJ1-4; TRBD1 is a possible D gene (5 bases). The CDR3 contains 12 residues. Per germline, CDR1 ENHRY and CDR2 SYGVKD. V was shortened by 4 bases and J by 5 bases, with 5 bases between the two germline ends.

In the case of this clonotype: Given a much more abundant clone one base away, this may be a read error. This chain connects TRBV6-2 or TRBV6-3 to TRBJ2-1; D possibly uses TRBD1 or TRBD2 (5 bases each). The CDR3 extends over 15 amino acids. With 6 bases removed from V and 3 bases from J, the gap between germline ends came to 15 bases. Germline V gene lookup returns CDR1 MNHEY and CDR2 SVGEGT. CDR3 region: CASSLQGAFYNEQFF. The CDR3 nucleotides read TGTGCCAGCAGCCTTCAGGGAGCCTTCTACAATGAGCAGTTCTTC.

This clonotype was detected ten times or more. The J gene is TRBJ2-7, the V gene TRBV20-1; D unresolved. Trimming removed 5 bases at V and 5 bases at J, with 13 bases between. Germline CDR1 DFQATT, CDR2 SNEGSKA (reference sequence). CDR3 length equals 12 residues. CDR3 sequence: CSAPRTVHEQYF. Here the CDR3 DNA reads TGCAGTGCTCCCAGGACGGTCCACGAGCAGTACTTC.

This clonotype has at least ten counts. V and J are TRBV20-1 and TRBJ2-7; 12 bases map to TRBD2. CDR3 length: 13 residues. Germline CDR1 is DFQATT and CDR2 is SNEGSKA (reference sequence). V shed 6 bases, J shed 6 bases, and the junction held 6 bases outside the gene matches. The CDR3 is CSAQLAGGVEQYF. CDR3 DNA: TGCAGTGCCCAACTAGCGGGAGGTGTCGAGCAGTACTTC.

As concerns this clonotype: This is likely a read error, given that the CDR3 carries no conserved phenylalanine or tryptophan at its end. The V call is TRBV19, the J call TRBJ2-1, with D hard to call. V was cut by 3 bases and J by 8 bases, with 14 bases left in between. There are 14 residues in the CDR3. CDR1 is LNHDA and CDR2 is SQIVND in the germline V gene (reference sequence). This CDR3 reads CASSMERVYDEQFL. CDR3 coding DNA: TGTGCCAGTAGTATGGAAAGAGTGTACGATGAGCAGTTCCTC.

This clonotype came up many times. The V call is TRBV20-1, the J call TRBJ1-2; weak D call: TRBD1 (6 bases). V was pared by 3 bases and J by 0 bases, with 8 bases between. This CDR3 spans 13 amino acids. From germline, CDR1 is DFQATT and CDR2 SNEGSKA (reference sequence). As DNA, the CDR3 is TGCAGTGCTAGGGACAGCGCTAACTATGGCTACACCTTC. It is translated as CSARDSANYGYTF.

Ten or more counts support this clonotype. This chain joins TRBV19 and TRBJ1-4; 8 nucleotides line up with TRBD1. V lost 5 bases and J lost 4; bases outside the gene matches: 3. Germline V lookup: CDR1 LNHDA, CDR2 SQIVND (reference sequence). The CDR3 loop spans 14 amino acids. The CDR3: CASSPTGVNEKLFF. The DNA of the CDR3 is TGTGCCAGTAGTCCGACAGGGGTTAATGAAAAACTGTTTTTT.

In regard to this clonotype: Given a much more abundant clone one base away, this may be a read error. The rearrangement links TRBV18 to TRBJ2-1, with unresolved D. The V gene lost 4 bases and the J gene lost 4 bases, with 14 bases spanning the gap. Germline loops: CDR1 KGHSH, CDR2 LQKENI. This CDR3 is 15 amino acids long. CDR3 loop: CASSQGRSLYNEQFF. As DNA, the CDR3 is TGTGCCAGCTCACAAGGCAGGAGTTTATACAATGAGCAGTTCTTC.

This clonotype was detected many times. J is TRBJ2-7 and V is TRBV2; D is unresolved. The CDR3 covers 13 residues. Between the trimmed V and J ends, which lost 6 bases and 7 bases, there was a span of 16 bases. CDR1 and CDR2 (germline): SNHLY, FYNNEI. In DNA, the CDR3 is TGTGCCAGCAGGCCCTCTGGGGTGGGGGAGCAGTACTTC. Amino acid sequence: CASRPSGVGEQYF.

This chain joins TRBV4-3 and TRBJ2-7; TRBD2 matches at 9 bases. The length of the CDR3 is 13 residues. Looked up from germline, CDR1 is LGHNA and CDR2 is YSLEER. The junction had 3 bases not matched to a gene; V was cut back by 0 bases and J by 9 bases. CDR3 coding DNA: TGCGCCAGCAGCCAAGAAGCGGGAGGATGGCAGTACTTC. Protein product: CASSQEAGGWQYF.

This clonotype was recorded at least ten times. The CDR3 DNA reads TGTGCCAGCAGTTTTATCATGGGGTTGGGCTCCTACAATGAGCAGTTCTTC. This codes for CASSFIMGLGSYNEQFF. This chain joins TRBV28 and TRBJ2-1; D unresolved. V was trimmed by 3 bases and J by 0 bases, leaving 15 bases between them. The V gene's germline CDR1 is MDHEN and CDR2 SYDVKM. This CDR3 comprises 17 residues.

This clonotype was counted at least ten times. The chain employs TRBV29-1 and TRBJ1-1, with 7 bases aligning to TRBD1. Germline trimming cut 6 bases from V and 0 bases from J; bases unmatched to any gene: 4. Germline-derived CDR1 and CDR2 are SQVTM and ANQGSEA. The CDR3 has 13 amino acids. The CDR3 nucleotides read TGCAGCGTGGGGCAGGGGGTGAACACTGAAGCTTTCTTT. This sequence encodes CSVGQGVNTEAFF.

This clonotype has ten or more counts. V is TRBV27 and J is TRBJ2-2, with 7 bases aligning to TRBD2. Germline V gene sequence: CDR1 MNHEY, CDR2 SMNVEV (reference sequence). V gave up 7 bases and J gave up 4 bases; unmatched junction bases: 6. This CDR3 has 14 amino acids. CDR3 bases: TGTGCCAGCACCCGCCGGGGGGTCACCGGGGAGCTGTTTTTT. Its protein product is CASTRRGVTGELFF.

In the case of this clonotype: A much larger clone is a single base away; this may be a read error. The chain carries TRBV30 and TRBJ1-2; D gene unclear. Trimming removed 2 bases from V and 3 bases from J, with 10 bases in between. Germline V gene data show CDR1 as GTSNPN and CDR2 as SVGIG (reference sequence). The CDR3 is 13 amino acids. CDR3 sequence (DNA): TGTGCCTGGAGTTATGGCAGGCACTATGGCTACACCTTC. Translated, it gives CAWSYGRHYGYTF. The full variable domain, in which reference TRBV30 and TRBJ1-2 provide the parts outside the CDR3, is SQTIHQWPATLVQPVGSPLSLECTVEGTSNPNLYWYRQAAGRGLQLLFYSVGIGQISSEVPQNLSASRPQDRQFILSSKKLLLSDSGFYLCAWSYGRHYGYTFGSGTRLTVV.

Turning to this clonotype: The junction departs from germline at one end; a sequencing error may be responsible. The chain links TRBV16 to TRBJ1-6; D is uncertain. Germline V gene lookup returns CDR1 KGHSY and CDR2 FQNENV. The CDR3 runs 14 residues. CDR3 sequence reads: CANTASGSNSTLHF. CDR3 DNA: TGTGCCAACACCGCGTCGGGCTCAAATTCAACCCTCCACTTT. Combining the CDR3 with reference TRBV16 and TRBJ1-6 gives the whole variable domain GEEVAQTPKHLVRGEGQKAKLYCAPIKGHSYVFWYQQVLKNEFKFLISFQNENVFDETGMPKERFSAKCLPNSPCSLEIQATKLEDSAVYFCANTASGSNSTLHFGNGTRLTVT.

In regard to this clonotype: Being one base from a much bigger clone, this may be a read error. The chain has TRBV29-1 and TRBJ2-1; D possibly uses TRBD1 or TRBD2 (5 bases each). CDR1 is SQVTM and CDR2 is ANQGSEA in the germline V gene. This CDR3 region has 14 residues. Trimming pared 3 bases from V and 1 base from J, leaving 10 bases between. The DNA for the CDR3 is TGCAGCGTTGATGGGACGGGGTCCTACAATGAGCAGTTCTTC. Translated, it gives CSVDGTGSYNEQFF.

As to this clonotype: Compared with germline, one end of the junction differs, possibly owing to a read error. The chain uses TRBV27 and TRBJ1-1; D possibly corresponds to TRBD1 (5 bases). Germline values: CDR1 MNHEY, CDR2 SMNVEV (reference sequence). This CDR3 is built from 14 residues. This CDR3 reads CARRLLGGAPEDFF. CDR3 coding DNA: TGTGCACGCAGATTGCTGGGGGGAGCACCTGAAGATTTCTTT.

A remark on this clonotype: The conserved phenylalanine or tryptophan normally closing the CDR3 is absent here, so this likely arose from a read error. The limits of the CDR3 on the DNA are not certain, so only TCRdb's listed CDR3 is given. This sequence joins TRBV20-1 and TRBJ2-6; TRBD1 is taken as the D call from the table, unchecked against the DNA. Germline V CDR1 and CDR2: DFQATT, SNEGSKA (reference sequence). The CDR3 is 8 residues long, counting both termini. Here the CDR3 reads CSARGGGQ.

This chain uses TRBV3-1 with TRBJ2-3, with D possibly being TRBD1 (5 bases). The closer fit of TRBJ1-5 to the DNA end suggests the J call may be wrong. This CDR3 region has 16 residues. In germline, CDR1 is LGHDT, CDR2 YNNKEL (reference sequence). CDR3 sequence (DNA): TGTGCCAGCAGCCAAGCTCCTCCCGATGGAACAGGTACGCAGCATTTT. It specifies CASSQAPPDGTGTQHF.

Many counts were recorded for this clonotype. The CDR3 DNA is TGTGCCAGCAGTGAAGCGGGGGGGAGCTCCTACGAGCAGTACTTC. The encoded protein is CASSEAGGSSYEQYF. The chain joins TRBV6-4 to TRBJ2-7; TRBD2 aligns across 10 bases. This CDR3 contains 15 residues. J lost 0 bases, V lost 3 bases, and 2 bases had no gene match. Germline values: CDR1 MRHNA, CDR2 SNTAGT.

This clonotype was counted many times. This chain links TRBV6-1 with TRBJ2-7; D may be TRBD1 (5 bases). The V gene's germline CDR1 is MNHNS and CDR2 SASEGT. With 3 bases removed from V and 0 bases from J, the gap between germline ends came to 18 bases. The CDR3 consists of 17 residues. The CDR3 coding sequence is TGTGCCAGCAGTGACTTAGCCAGGGTAACGGGCTCCTACGAGCAGTACTTC. As protein: CASSDLARVTGSYEQYF.

As concerns this clonotype: Just one base apart from a much larger clone, this may be a read error. The chain carries TRBV18 and TRBJ2-7; D is uncertain. The CDR3 runs 13 residues. The V and J ends lost 8 bases and 6 bases respectively, with 17 bases between them. CDR1 KGHSH and CDR2 LQKENI come from the germline V gene. CDR3 nucleotide sequence: TGTGCCAGCGGAGACTTCACCTCGGTCGAGCAGTACTTC. It yields the protein CASGDFTSVEQYF.

In the case of this clonotype: A junction boundary mismatches the germline segment, possibly from a read error. The genes are TRBV6-2 or TRBV6-3 and TRBJ2-2; D is tentatively TRBD1 or TRBD2 (6 bases each). Germline V gives CDR1 MNHEY, CDR2 SVGEGT. The CDR3 is made up of 12 amino acids. The CDR3 loop reads CATDRNIGGLFF. CDR3 bases: TGTGCCACAGACAGGAACATCGGGGGGCTGTTTTTT.